This record covers a single TCR beta chain. Donors gave around 9.3 milliliters of peripheral blood apiece. Primed by a sample-barcoded 5' primer and a J-beta primer mix, a second PCR proceeded for about 6 to 12 cycles. Using its own MiXCR run on the 5' RACE reads, TCRdb lists one record per CDR3 protein. The data hold about 1.4 million distinct CDR3 sequences, with around 59% observed a single time. This specimen comes from a study of blood T cells in healthy people across ages. The receptor was isolated from a young man in good health. Sequencing input: blood.

This CDR3 is CASSVASGVSEQYF. In DNA form, the CDR3 reads TGTGCCAGCAGCGTAGCTAGCGGGGTCAGTGAGCAGTACTTC. This chain links TRBV9 with TRBJ2-7; 9 positions agree with TRBD2. V trimming: 0 bases; J trimming: 7 bases; junction bases outside the gene matches: 5. Germline V lookup: CDR1 SGDLS, CDR2 YYNGEE. This CDR3 is built from 14 residues.